This passage covers 10 T cell receptor beta chains from one sample sequenced in a study of blood T cell repertoires in COVID-19. The method was immunoSEQ multiplex PCR; TCRdb's version includes in-frame clones alone and lacks a portion of them. The sample has approximately 390,000 clones, 87% seen once. The sample taken for sequencing was peripheral blood. These receptors were taken from an older woman with COVID-19, enrolled during active disease.

The chain combines TRBV5-1 with TRBJ2-7, with 8 bases fitting TRBD1. The CDR3 extends over 14 amino acids. Germline trimming cut 1 base from V and 4 bases from J; bases unmatched to any gene: 4. Germline assignment: CDR1 SGHRS and CDR2 YFSETQ. The CDR3 DNA follows: TGCGCCAGCAGCTTGTCAGGGGGCGGATACGAGCAGTACTTC. It translates to CASSLSGGGYEQYF.

The chain has TRBV9 and TRBJ1-2; D possibly corresponds to TRBD1 (5 bases). The CDR3 is made up of 17 amino acids. Germline V gives CDR1 SGDLS, CDR2 YYNGEE. V was trimmed by 4 bases and J by 0 bases, leaving 19 bases between them. The CDR3 DNA is TGTGCCAGCAGCCTCGGGGGACGTTTGTTAGCTAACTATGGCTACACCTTC. Its protein is CASSLGGRLLANYGYTF.

This chain connects TRBV9 to TRBJ2-5; 15 bases match TRBD2. V lost 4 bases to trimming and J lost 1 base; unmatched junction nucleotides: 8. Germline V gene lookup returns CDR1 SGDLS and CDR2 YYNGEE. The CDR3 covers 18 residues. The CDR3 is CASSRPGLAGGGQETQYF. Written as DNA, the CDR3 is TGTGCCAGCAGCCGCCCCGGACTAGCGGGGGGGGGCCAAGAGACCCAGTACTTC.

Here the CDR3 reads CSASSISGNTIYF. CDR3 coding DNA: TGCAGTGCTAGTTCCATCTCTGGAAACACCATATATTTT. The chain has TRBV20-1 and TRBJ1-3, with D unresolved. In germline, CDR1 is DFQATT, CDR2 SNEGSKA (reference sequence). V dropped 3 bases and J dropped 0 bases, with 6 bases sitting between them. The CDR3 is 13 amino acids.

The chain joins TRBV6-2 or TRBV6-3 to TRBJ1-2; D is uncertain. V lost 2 bases and J 6 bases, leaving 13 bases between the germline ends. Germline V gene sequence: CDR1 MNHEY, CDR2 SVGEGT. The CDR3 sequence is 14 residues long. The CDR3 loop is CASSYGRGSDGYTF. As DNA, the CDR3 is TGTGCCAGCAGTTACGGTAGAGGATCGGATGGCTACACCTTC.

The V and J genes are TRBV5-6 and TRBJ2-2; TRBD1 agrees at 8 bases. Germline V gene lookup returns CDR1 SGHDT and CDR2 YYEEEE. The CDR3 is 16 amino acids. The trim removed 1 base at V and 6 bases at J, leaving 8 bases unmatched. The DNA of the CDR3 is TGTGCCAGCAGCTTGCTTGGACAGGGTAGACCCGGGGAGCTGTTTTTT. Amino acid sequence: CASSLLGQGRPGELFF.

This clone was seen just once. The chain is built from TRBV2 and TRBJ1-2; tentatively, D is TRBD1 (6 bases). V lost 6 bases and J lost 7, with 15 bases in between. Germline V lookup: CDR1 SNHLY, CDR2 FYNNEI. The CDR3 is made up of 13 amino acids. The CDR3 DNA reads TGTGCCAGCAGAGCCGGGACAAGAGGTGGCTACACCTTC. Translating it yields CASRAGTRGGYTF.

The sample holds one count of this clone. V usage is TRBV7-2 and J usage is TRBJ1-1; TRBD1 agrees at 7 bases. Trimming at V came to 5 bases and at J to 1 base, leaving 7 bases not matched to a gene. Germline values: CDR1 SGHTA, CDR2 FQGNSA. The CDR3 runs to 15 residues. As DNA, the CDR3 is TGTGCCAGCAGCCGGGTGGGGACAGAGAACACTGAAGCTTTCTTT. Translation: CASSRVGTENTEAFF.

The CDR3, as DNA: TGTGCCAGCAGCCGATACGGCGGGGGAAGGGGTCCTGAGCAGTTCTTC. It encodes CASSRYGGGRGPEQFF. The chain couples TRBV7-9 to TRBJ2-1; the match to TRBD2 covers 7 bases. Looked up from germline, CDR1 is SEHNR and CDR2 is FQNEAQ (reference sequence). The V gene end was trimmed by 5 bases and the J gene end by 9 bases; junction bases not matched to a gene: 16. CDR3 length equals 16 residues.

The chain combines TRBV2 with TRBJ1-4; perhaps TRBD1 as D (5 bases). V lost 7 bases to trimming and J lost 3 bases, with 15 bases between them. The germline CDR1 and CDR2 sequences are SNHLY and FYNNEI. This CDR3 has 15 amino acids. DNA of the CDR3: TGTGCCAGCACAGCACCCGGGGGTGCTAATGAAAAACTGTTTTTT. The encoded protein is CASTAPGGANEKLFF.